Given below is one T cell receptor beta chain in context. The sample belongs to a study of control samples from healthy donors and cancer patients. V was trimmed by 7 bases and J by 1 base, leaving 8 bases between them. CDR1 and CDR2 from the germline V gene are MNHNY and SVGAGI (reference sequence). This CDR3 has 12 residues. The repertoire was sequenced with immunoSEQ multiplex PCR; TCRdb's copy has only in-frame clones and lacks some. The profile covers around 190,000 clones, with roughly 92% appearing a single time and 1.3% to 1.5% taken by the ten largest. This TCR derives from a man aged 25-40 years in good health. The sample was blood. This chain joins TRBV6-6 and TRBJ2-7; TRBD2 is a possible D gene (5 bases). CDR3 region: CASKRGSYEQYF. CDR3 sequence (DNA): TGTGCCAGCAAACGGGGATCCTACGAGCAGTACTTC.